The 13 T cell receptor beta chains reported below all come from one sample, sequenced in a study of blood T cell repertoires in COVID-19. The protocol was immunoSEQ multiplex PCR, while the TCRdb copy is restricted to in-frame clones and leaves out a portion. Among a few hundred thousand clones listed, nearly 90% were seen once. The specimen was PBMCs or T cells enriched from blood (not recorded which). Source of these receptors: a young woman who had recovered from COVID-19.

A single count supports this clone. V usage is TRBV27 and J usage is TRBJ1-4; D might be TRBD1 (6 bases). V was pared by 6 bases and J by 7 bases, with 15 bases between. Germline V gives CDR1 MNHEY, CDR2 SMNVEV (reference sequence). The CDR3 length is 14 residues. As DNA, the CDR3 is TGTGCCAGCAGATCGCACGGGGGGCCTGAAAAACTGTTTTTT. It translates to CASRSHGGPEKLFF.

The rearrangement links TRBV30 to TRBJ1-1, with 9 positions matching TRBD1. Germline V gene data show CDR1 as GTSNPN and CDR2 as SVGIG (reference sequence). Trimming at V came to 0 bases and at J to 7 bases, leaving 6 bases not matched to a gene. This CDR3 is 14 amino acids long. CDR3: CAWSVLQGAGEAFF. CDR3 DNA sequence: TGTGCCTGGAGTGTTCTACAGGGGGCCGGTGAAGCTTTCTTT.

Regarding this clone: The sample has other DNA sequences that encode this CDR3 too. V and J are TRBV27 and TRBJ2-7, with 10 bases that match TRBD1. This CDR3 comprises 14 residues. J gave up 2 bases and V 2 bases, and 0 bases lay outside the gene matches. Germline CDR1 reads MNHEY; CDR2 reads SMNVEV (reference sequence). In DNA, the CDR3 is TGTGCCAGCAGTTTAGGGACAGGGGCCTACGAGCAGTACTTC. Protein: CASSLGTGAYEQYF.

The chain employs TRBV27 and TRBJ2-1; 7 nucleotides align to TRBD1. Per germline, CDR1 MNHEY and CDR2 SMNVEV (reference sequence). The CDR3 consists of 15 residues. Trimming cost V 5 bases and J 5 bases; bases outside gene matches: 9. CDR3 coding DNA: TGTGCCAGCAGTACCAGGGGGACCGTAAACAATGAGCAGTTCTTC. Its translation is CASSTRGTVNNEQFF.

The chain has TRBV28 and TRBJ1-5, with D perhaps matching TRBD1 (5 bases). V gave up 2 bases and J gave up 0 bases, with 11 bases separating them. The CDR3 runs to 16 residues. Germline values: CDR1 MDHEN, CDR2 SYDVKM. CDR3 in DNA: TGTGCCAGCAGTTTAGGTGGGGGGAATAGCAATCAGCCCCAGCATTTT. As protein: CASSLGGGNSNQPQHF. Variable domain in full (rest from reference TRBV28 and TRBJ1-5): DVKVTQSSRYLVKRTGEKVFLECVQDMDHENMFWYRQDPGLGLRLIYFSYDVKMKEKGDIPEGYSVSREKKERFSLILESASTNQTSMYLCASSLGGGNSNQPQHFGDGTRLSIL.

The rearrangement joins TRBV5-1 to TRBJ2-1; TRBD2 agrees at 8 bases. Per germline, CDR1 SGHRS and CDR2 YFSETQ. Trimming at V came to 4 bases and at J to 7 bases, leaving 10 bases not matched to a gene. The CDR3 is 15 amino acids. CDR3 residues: CASSTSGSSRNEQFF. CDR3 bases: TGCGCCAGCAGCACGAGCGGGAGTAGTCGAAATGAGCAGTTCTTC. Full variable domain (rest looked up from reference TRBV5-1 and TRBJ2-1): KAGVTQTPRYLIKTRGQQVTLSCSPISGHRSVSWYQQTPGQGLQFLFEYFSETQRNKGNFPGRFSGRQFSNSRSEMNVSTLELGDSALYLCASSTSGSSRNEQFFGPGTRLTVL.

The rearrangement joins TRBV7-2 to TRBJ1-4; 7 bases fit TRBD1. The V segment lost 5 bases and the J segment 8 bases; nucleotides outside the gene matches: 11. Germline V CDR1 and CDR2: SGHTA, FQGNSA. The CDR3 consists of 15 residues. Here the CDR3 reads CASSLKTGPGEKLFF. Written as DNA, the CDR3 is TGTGCCAGCAGCCTTAAGACAGGGCCCGGGGAAAAACTGTTTTTT.

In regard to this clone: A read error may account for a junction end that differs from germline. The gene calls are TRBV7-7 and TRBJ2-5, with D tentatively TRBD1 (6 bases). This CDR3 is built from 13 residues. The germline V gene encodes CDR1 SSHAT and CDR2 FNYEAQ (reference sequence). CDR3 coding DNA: TGTGCTAGCAGCCGTCGGACAGTAGAGACCCAGTACTTC. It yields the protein CASSRRTVETQYF.

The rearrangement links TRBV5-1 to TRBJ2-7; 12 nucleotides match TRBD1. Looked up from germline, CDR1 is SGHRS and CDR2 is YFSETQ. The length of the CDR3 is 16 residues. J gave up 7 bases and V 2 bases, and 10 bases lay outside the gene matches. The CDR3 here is CASSFNPGQGAGEQYF. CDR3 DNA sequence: TGCGCCAGCAGCTTCAACCCGGGACAGGGGGCGGGGGAGCAGTACTTC.

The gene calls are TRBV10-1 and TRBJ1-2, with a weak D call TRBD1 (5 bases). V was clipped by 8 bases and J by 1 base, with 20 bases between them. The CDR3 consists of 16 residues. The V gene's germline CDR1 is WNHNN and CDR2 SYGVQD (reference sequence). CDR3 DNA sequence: TGCGCCAGCCGCCTAGCGGGGGAGGGGTATAACTATGGCTACACCTTC. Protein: CASRLAGEGYNYGYTF.

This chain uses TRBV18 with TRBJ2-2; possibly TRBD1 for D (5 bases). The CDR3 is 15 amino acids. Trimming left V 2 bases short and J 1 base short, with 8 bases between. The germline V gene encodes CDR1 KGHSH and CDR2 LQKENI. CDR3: CASSPEGVNTGELFF. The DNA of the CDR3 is TGTGCCAGCTCACCAGAAGGGGTGAACACCGGGGAGCTGTTTTTT.

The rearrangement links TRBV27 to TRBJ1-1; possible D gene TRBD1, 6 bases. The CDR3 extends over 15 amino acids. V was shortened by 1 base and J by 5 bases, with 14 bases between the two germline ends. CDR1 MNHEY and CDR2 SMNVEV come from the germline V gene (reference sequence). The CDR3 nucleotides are TGTGCCAGCAGTTTATATGCAGGGGTCCAGACTGAAGCTTTCTTT. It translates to CASSLYAGVQTEAFF.

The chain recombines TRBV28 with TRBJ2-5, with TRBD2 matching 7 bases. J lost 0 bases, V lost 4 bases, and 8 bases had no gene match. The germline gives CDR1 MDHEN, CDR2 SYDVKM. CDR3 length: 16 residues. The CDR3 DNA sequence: TGTGCCAGCAGTTCCCGAGCGGGATCGTACCAAGAGACCCAGTACTTC. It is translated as CASSSRAGSYQETQYF. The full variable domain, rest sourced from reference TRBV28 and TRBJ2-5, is DVKVTQSSRYLVKRTGEKVFLECVQDMDHENMFWYRQDPGLGLRLIYFSYDVKMKEKGDIPEGYSVSREKKERFSLILESASTNQTSMYLCASSSRAGSYQETQYFGPGTRLLVL.